This T cell receptor (beta chain) came from a study of shared clonotypes between healthy human individuals. Study-wide points: Sequencing depth was expected to affect clonotype sharing among donors.

Only in-frame clones appear in the TCRdb table, and some are missing; sequencing was by immunoSEQ multiplex PCR. Seen here are under 2,500,000 clones, approximately 94% observed once, and the top ten hold roughly 0.13%. Germline V gene lookup returns CDR1 SGHRS and CDR2 YFSETQ. This CDR3 contains 14 residues. The ends were cut back, 0 bases at V and 8 bases at J, with 11 bases in the middle. As concerns this clone: Its antigen remains unidentified.

The source is a man aged 18 to 30 in good health. Sequencing used naive CD4+ T cells sorted from blood. Subset given: CD45RA+ positively selected. V usage is TRBV5-1 and J usage is TRBJ1-4; D is uncertain. The chain's CDR3 is CASSLGRPPEKLFF. The DNA of the CDR3 is TGCGCCAGCAGCTTGGGCAGGCCTCCGGAAAAACTGTTTTTT. Full variable domain (missing parts from reference TRBV5-1 and TRBJ1-4): KAGVTQTPRYLIKTRGQQVTLSCSPISGHRSVSWYQQTPGQGLQFLFEYFSETQRNKGNFPGRFSGRQFSNSRSEMNVSTLELGDSALYLCASSLGRPPEKLFFGSGTQLSVL.